The text below deals with one T cell receptor beta chain. This clonotype came up once. There is no known antigen for this receptor. It has no much larger one-base neighbor in the sample; base qualities were not kept. One read alone is a weak basis. Total RNA and DNA were co-extracted from approximately 20-30 mg of bulk tissue with the AllPrep DNA/RNA mini kit, without cell sorting. Between late 2015 and March 2016, about 5 patients in China with histopathologically diagnosed primary liver carcinoma had surgical resection. At the time of sampling, the patients had chronic HBV infection and had not received any treatment. Five spatially separated regions were sampled per tumor: superior, inferior, left-lateral and right-lateral poles, plus the tumor centre. More than 85% viable tumor cells were found by histology in every tumor sample. Pieces of fresh tumor and adjacent tissue were cut in half, with one half kept in RNAlater at -80 degrees C and the other half sent for histology.

Sequences SGHAT (CDR1) and FQNNGV (CDR2) are obtained from the germline V gene. The CDR3, from cysteine to phenylalanine, totals 18 residues. Just CDR3 DNA is preserved here, 54 bases in frame from base 1. V is pared back by 2 bases and J by 4 bases, with 24 bases lying between the germline termini. This entry comes from a study of tumor-infiltrating lymphocytes in primary liver carcinoma (dated by TCRdb to between 2016 and 2019). With regard to the full study: Of the five patients (three men and two women, aged 30 to 69 years), four had hepatocellular carcinoma and one had combined HCC and intrahepatic cholangiocarcinoma. The five patients had tumors staged T1-T3 N0M0, with maximum diameters ranging from about 4.2 to 10 cm. Roughly 3.5 to 8 million productive TCRbeta reads were obtained per sample, and no significant difference in read depth was found between tissue types. Across five regions of each liver tumor, along with adjacent normal tissue and blood, the study brought together TCRbeta repertoire sequencing, expression microarrays and whole-exome sequencing. A total of some 35 specimens from 5 patients went through TCRbeta repertoire sequencing, namely 25 tumor regions, 5 adjacent noncancerous liver tissues and 5 peripheral blood samples. To link TCRbeta repertoire diversity to the local molecular phenotype, the roughly 24 tumor region samples were profiled with Agilent mRNA microarrays. Technical replicate repertoires showed high reproducibility, with mean shared-clone rates near 0.89 and correlation coefficients above 0.95. The paper as a whole reports these results and caveats: Bulk unsorted samples precluded comparing CD4+ and CD8+ T cell repertoires. Only the TCR beta chain was sequenced, so true repertoire diversity is likely underestimated because unpaired alpha chains were not captured. The top 250 clones made up a significantly larger repertoire fraction in tumors than in blood (p = 0.039). Pairs of tumor regions showed greater repertoire overlap (mean about 35%) than tumor-adjacent pairs (roughly 17%) or tumor-blood pairs (around 15%), which is consistent with antigen-driven expansion. Only about 8-25% of top clones were present in all five regions of a tumor, suggesting spatial heterogeneity of tumor-infiltrating T cells. Only a few patients were included in the study, and the authors note that the findings should be validated in a larger study.

A constant-region primer and ProtoScript II reverse transcriptase were used to reverse-transcribe TCRbeta-specific cDNA from approximately 550 ng total RNA. TCRbeta libraries were built with three nested multiplex PCR rounds, a slightly modified ARM-PCR procedure. The first two PCR rounds used multiplex TRBV1-TRBV30 forward primers with a Cbeta reverse primer, each for about 9 cycles. Sample barcodes and Illumina adapters were added in a final 25-cycle PCR using Deep VentR polymerase. Amplicons of 200-500 bp were gel-purified with a QIAquick gel extraction kit before sequencing. TCRbeta amplicons were sequenced on an Illumina HiSeq 2500 with 250-bp paired-end reads. Per the authors' processing: Reads were quality-trimmed with Trimmomatic v0.33, and paired reads were merged with FLASH v1.2.11 to recover full CDR3 sequences. V, D and J germline segments were assigned to the rearranged TCRbeta sequences by MiGEC v1.2.1b. Clonotype statistics, along with Shannon-Wiener diversity indices, were calculated using VDJtools v1.0.0. To cut down on sampling bias, every analysis after diversity analysis relied on just the 250 most abundant clonotypes from each sample. The public reads were quality trimmed at Q25 with fastp and then assembled into clones with MiXCR by TCRdb, keeping productive beta chains. Entries are consolidated by CDR3 protein sequence, retaining the most common genes and DNA. The V and J calls were not made by the authors but by TCRdb's processing. The sample table lists under 90,000 distinct CDR3 sequences, about three quarters of them with a count of one. Just under 20% of the sample is held by the ten biggest clonotypes.

The rearranged segments are TRBV11-2 and TRBJ2-7; the D gene is perhaps TRBD1 or TRBD2, each of them matching over 5 bases. Sequencing was performed on liver tumor tissue from sampling region 1. What the cell subset or site label conveys for this sample: tumor region T1, superior pole. The clonotype originates from a man between 40 and 49 years old with primary liver carcinoma and hepatitis B virus infection. CDR3 loop: CASSLSVGLARGEYEQYF. The DNA sequence reads TGTGCCAGCAGCTTATCCGTTGGACTCGCGCGAGGGGAGTACGAGCAGTACTTC. Reference TRBV11-2 and TRBJ2-7 genes cover what lies past the CDR3, so the full variable domain is EAGVAQSPRYKIIEKRQSVAFWCNPISGHATLYWYQQILGQGPKLLIQFQNNGVVDDSQLPKDRFSAERLKGVDSTLKIQPAKLEDSAVYLCASSLSVGLARGEYEQYFGPGTRLTVT.